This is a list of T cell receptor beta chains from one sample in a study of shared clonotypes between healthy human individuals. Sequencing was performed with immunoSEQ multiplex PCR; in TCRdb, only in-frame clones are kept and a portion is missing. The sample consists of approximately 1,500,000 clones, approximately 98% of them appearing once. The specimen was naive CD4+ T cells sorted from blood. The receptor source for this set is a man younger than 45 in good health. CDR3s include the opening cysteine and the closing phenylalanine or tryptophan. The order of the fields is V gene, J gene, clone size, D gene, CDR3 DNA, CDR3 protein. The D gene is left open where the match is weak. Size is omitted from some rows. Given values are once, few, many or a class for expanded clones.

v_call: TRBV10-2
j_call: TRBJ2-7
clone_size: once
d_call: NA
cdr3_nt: TGCGCCAGCAGTGAGTCGCCAGGGCCCCTTCCGATGGAGCAGTACTTC
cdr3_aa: CASSESPGPLPMEQYF

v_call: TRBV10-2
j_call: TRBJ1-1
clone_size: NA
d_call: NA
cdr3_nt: TGCGCCAGCAAAGACAGTTTAGGATGGCTCTTT
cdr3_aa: CASKDSLGWLF

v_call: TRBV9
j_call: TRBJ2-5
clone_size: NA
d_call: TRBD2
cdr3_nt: TGTGCCAGCAGCGTAGGGACTAGCGGGCAGGAAGAGACCCAGTACTTC
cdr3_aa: CASSVGTSGQEETQYF

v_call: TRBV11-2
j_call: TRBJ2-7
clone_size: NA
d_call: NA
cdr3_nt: TGTGCCAGCAGCGCCCCCGAGGATCTCTACGAGCAGTACTTC
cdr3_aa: CASSAPEDLYEQYF

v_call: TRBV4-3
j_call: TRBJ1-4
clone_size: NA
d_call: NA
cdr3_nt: TGCGCCAGCAGCCAAGAACTAGGCCAGGGTAATGAAAAACTGTTTTTT
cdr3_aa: CASSQELGQGNEKLFF

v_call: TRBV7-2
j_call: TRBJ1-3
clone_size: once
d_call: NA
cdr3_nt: TGTGCCAGCAGCTTACAGGGGCACAACACCATATATTTT
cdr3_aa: CASSLQGHNTIYF

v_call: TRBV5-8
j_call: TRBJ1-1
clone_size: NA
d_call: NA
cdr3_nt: TGTGCCAGCAGCTTTAGGTACATGAACACTGAAGCTTTCTTT
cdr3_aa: CASSFRYMNTEAFF

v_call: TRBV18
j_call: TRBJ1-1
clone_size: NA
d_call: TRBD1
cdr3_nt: TGTGCCAGCTCACCGTTACAGGGGGCGCGTTCTCCTTTCTTT
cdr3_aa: CASSPLQGARSPFF

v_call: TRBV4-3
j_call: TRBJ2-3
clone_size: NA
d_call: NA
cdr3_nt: TGCGCCAGCAGCCCTAGGCCAGCGATAGGCGGTACAGATACGCAGTATTTT
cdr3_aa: CASSPRPAIGGTDTQYF

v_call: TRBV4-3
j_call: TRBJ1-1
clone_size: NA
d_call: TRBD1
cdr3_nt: TGCGCCAGCAGCCAAAAACAGGGGACGGCTCGCGCTTTCTTT
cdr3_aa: CASSQKQGTARAFF

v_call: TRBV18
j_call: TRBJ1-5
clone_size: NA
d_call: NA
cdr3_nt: TGTGCCAGCTCCCCGGGACTTAGCAATCAGCCCCAGCATTTT
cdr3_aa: CASSPGLSNQPQHF

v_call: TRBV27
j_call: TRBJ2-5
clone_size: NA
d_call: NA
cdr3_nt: TGTGCCAGCAGTTTATGGGGCCCCCAAGAGACCCAGTACTTC
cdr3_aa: CASSLWGPQETQYF

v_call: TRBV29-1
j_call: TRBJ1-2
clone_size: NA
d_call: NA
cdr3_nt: TGCAGCATCTCAACTGCAGTCATATACTATGGCTACACCTTC
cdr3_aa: CSISTAVIYYGYTF

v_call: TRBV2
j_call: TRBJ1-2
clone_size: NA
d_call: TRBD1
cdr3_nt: TGTGCCAGCAGTGCAGGGGGTAACGGCTACACCTTC
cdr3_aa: CASSAGGNGYTF

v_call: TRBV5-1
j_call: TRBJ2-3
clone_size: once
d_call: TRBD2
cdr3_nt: TGCGCCAGCAGCCAGTACCGGACTAGCGGGTCGGCAGATACGCAGTATTTT
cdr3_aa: CASSQYRTSGSADTQYF

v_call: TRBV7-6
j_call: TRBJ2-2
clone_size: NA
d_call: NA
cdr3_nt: TGTGCCAGCATCGACATCTACAAGAGGGGCAGGACCGGGGAGCTGTTTTTT
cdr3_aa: CASIDIYKRGRTGELFF

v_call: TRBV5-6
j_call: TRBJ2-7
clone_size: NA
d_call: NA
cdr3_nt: TGTGCCAGCGGCCCCTACACGGGAGACTCCTACGAGCAGTACTTC
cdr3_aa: CASGPYTGDSYEQYF

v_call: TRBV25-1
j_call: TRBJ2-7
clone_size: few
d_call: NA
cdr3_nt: TGTGCCAGCAGTGGGGACGGCCCCTACGAGCAGTACTTC
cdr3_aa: CASSGDGPYEQYF

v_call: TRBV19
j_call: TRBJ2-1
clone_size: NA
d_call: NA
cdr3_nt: TGTGCCACCAACGATCTCTACAATGAGCAGTTCTTC
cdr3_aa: CATNDLYNEQFF

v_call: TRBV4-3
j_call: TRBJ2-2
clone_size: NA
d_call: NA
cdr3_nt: TGCGCCAGCAGCCAAGACGGGCTCACCGGGGAGCTGTTTTTT
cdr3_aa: CASSQDGLTGELFF

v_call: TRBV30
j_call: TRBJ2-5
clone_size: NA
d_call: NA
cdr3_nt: TGTGCCTGGAGTGTCGTAGAGACCCAGTACTTC
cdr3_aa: CAWSVVETQYF